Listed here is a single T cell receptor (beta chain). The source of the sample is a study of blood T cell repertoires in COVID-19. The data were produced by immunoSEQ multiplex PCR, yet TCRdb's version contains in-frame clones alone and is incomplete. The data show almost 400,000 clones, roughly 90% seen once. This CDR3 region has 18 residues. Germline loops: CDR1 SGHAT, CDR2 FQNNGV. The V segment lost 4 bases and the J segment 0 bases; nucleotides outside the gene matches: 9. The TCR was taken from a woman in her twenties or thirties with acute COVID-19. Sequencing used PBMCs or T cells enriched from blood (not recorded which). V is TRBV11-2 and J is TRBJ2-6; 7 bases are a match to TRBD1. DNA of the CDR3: TGTGCCAGCAGCTCACCCTTGGGACAGTTCTCTGGGGCCAACGTCCTGACTTTC. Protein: CASSSPLGQFSGANVLTF.